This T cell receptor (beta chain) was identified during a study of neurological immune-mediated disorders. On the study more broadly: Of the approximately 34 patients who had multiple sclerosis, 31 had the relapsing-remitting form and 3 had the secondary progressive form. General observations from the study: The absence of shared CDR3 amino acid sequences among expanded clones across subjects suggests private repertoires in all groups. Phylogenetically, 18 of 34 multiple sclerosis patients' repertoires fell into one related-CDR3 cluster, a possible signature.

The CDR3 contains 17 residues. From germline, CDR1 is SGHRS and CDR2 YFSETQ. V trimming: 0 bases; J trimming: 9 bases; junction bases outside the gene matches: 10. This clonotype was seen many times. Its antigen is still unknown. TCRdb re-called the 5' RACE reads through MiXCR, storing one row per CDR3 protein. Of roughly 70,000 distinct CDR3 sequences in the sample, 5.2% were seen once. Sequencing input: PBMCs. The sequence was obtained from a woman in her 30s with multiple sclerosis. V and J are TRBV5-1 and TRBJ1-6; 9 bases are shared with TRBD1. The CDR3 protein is CASSLDSPGQGFSPLHF. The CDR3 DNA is TGCGCCAGCAGCTTGGATTCCCCGGGACAGGGATTTTCACCCCTCCACTTT.